This paragraph reports one T cell receptor delta chain. It has no known antigen specificity. No per-base quality is available; no much larger clone lies one base away. The receptor library was made with 5' RACE. Instrument used: Illumina MiSeq. For TCRdb, the public reads were processed anew by CATT, and duplicate DNA sequences were folded into one row. Across this sample there are more than 2,500 delta-chain clones, with over 4.5% seen only once. The biggest ten clones account for around 49% of the sample. The sample belongs to a study of delta chain sequences of gamma delta T cells (dated by TCRdb to the late 2010s). The germline V gene sets CDR1 to GEAIGNYY and CDR2 to EKD. The CDR3 has 21 amino acids, counting the end cysteine and phenylalanine. The entry retains the CDR3 DNA only, 63 bases that are in frame from base 1. V and J are trimmed by 0 bases and 5 bases, and the gene matches miss 21 bases of the junction.

Sequencing was carried out using either unsorted cells or a sorted T cell fraction (not recorded which). The TCR sequence derives from a human donor in good health. The V and J segments used are TRDV2 and TRDJ1; 12 bases in the junction line up with TRDD3. The CDR3 is CACDTWRAPGLGDTAGDKLIF. The nucleotides are TGTGCCTGTGACACCTGGCGAGCTCCGGGACTGGGGGATACAGCAGGAGATAAACTCATCTTT.